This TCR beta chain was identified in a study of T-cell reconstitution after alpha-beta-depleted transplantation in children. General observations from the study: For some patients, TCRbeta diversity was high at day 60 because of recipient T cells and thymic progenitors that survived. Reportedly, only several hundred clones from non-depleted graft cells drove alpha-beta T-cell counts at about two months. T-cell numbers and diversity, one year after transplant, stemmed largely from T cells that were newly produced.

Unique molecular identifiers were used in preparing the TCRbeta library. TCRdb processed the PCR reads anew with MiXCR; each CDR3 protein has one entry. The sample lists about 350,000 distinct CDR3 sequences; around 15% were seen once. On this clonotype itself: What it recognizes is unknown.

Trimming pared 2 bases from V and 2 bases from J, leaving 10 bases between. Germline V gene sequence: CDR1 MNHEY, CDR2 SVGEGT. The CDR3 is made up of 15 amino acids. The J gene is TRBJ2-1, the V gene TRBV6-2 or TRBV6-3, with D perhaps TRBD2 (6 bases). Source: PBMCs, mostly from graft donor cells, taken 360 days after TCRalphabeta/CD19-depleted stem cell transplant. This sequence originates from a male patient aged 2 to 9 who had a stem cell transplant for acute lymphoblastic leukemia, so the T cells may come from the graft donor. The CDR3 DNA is TGTGCCAGCAGTTACGGCCAGCGGGCCTACAATGAGCAGTTCTTC. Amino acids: CASSYGQRAYNEQFF.